This T cell receptor (beta chain) was sequenced for a study of early T cells in non-severe SARS-CoV-2 infection. About the study: It was bulk RNA from unsorted whole blood that was sequenced, and the chains were unpaired.

Study findings and constraints: Matching with VDJdb favored anti-spike CD8 responses (missing private and CD4 specificities).

The CDR3 is 16 residues long. Germline assignment: CDR1 SEHNR and CDR2 FQNEAQ (reference sequence). V lost 4 bases and J 4 bases, leaving 17 bases between the germline ends. At least ten counts were recorded for this clonotype. The antigen remains unidentified. Unique molecular identifiers were added to individual cDNA molecules. TCRdb reprocessed the 5' RACE reads with MiXCR, giving one entry per CDR3 protein. The sample records about 83,000 distinct CDR3 sequences, about 13% being singletons. The sequence was collected from an adult who was a healthcare worker with PCR-confirmed SARS-CoV-2 infection or an uninfected control (not recorded which). What was sequenced was whole blood. J is TRBJ2-1 and V is TRBV7-9; D not certain. CDR3 nucleotides: TGTGCCAGCAGCTCCTTCAATCCTCCTCGGTACAATGAGCAGTTCTTC. It is translated as CASSSFNPPRYNEQFF. The whole variable domain, filled in from reference TRBV7-9 and TRBJ2-1, reads DTGVSQNPRHKITKRGQNVTFRCDPISEHNRLYWYRQTLGQGPEFLTYFQNEAQLEKSRLLSDRFSAERPKGSFSTLEIQRTEQGDSAMYLCASSSFNPPRYNEQFFGPGTRLTVL.